This T cell receptor beta chain comes out of a study of T cell responses to AZD1222 COVID-19 vaccine. The CDR3 is 12 residues long. Germline CDR1 reads SGHDT; CDR2 reads YYEEEE. After removal of 8 bases from V and 8 bases from J, the junction contained 9 bases not matched to a gene. Profiled with immunoSEQ multiplex PCR; TCRdb holds only in-frame clones, not every one. The sample lists about 100,000 clones, about 86% occurring once. Regarding the study as a whole: The CD4 TCRs associated with vaccination extended across spike and predominated at 160-218 and 743-854.

Regarding this clone: The target antigen is unknown.

Sequenced here: peripheral blood, sampled on day 0 of AZD1222 vaccination. This sequence joins TRBV5-6 and TRBJ1-2, with 7 bases lining up with TRBD1. This clonotype was sampled from an adult in good health. CDR3 loop: CARLGQVKGYTF. The CDR3 bases are TGTGCCAGACTTGGACAGGTTAAAGGCTACACCTTC. Combining the CDR3 with reference TRBV5-6 and TRBJ1-2 gives the whole variable domain DAGVTQSPTHLIKTRGQQVTLRCSPKSGHDTVSWYQQALGQGPQFIFQYYEEEERQRGNFPDRFSGHQFPNYSSELNVNALLLGDSALYLCARLGQVKGYTFGSGTRLTVV.